Listed below are T cell receptor beta chains from one sample, sequenced in a study of blood T cell repertoires in COVID-19. Some clones are missing from TCRdb's copy, which holds only in-frame ones; the method was immunoSEQ multiplex PCR. The sample lists 400,000 to 450,000 clones, about 89% occurring once. Sequencing was done on a sample of peripheral blood. The receptors stem from a woman in her thirties or forties with COVID-19, enrolled during active disease. Each CDR3 is given with its conserved first and last residue.

len: 12; v_gene: TRBV28; CDR3aa: CASRSSTDTQYF
len: 15; v_gene: TRBV5-1; CDR3aa: CASSSSLTGNTEAFF
len: 14; v_gene: TRBV30; CDR3aa: CAWSVLAGDQPQHF
len: 15; v_gene: TRBV5-6; CDR3aa: CASSAGTGEAGELFF
len: 16; v_gene: TRBV27; CDR3aa: CASSLDWASGGAEQFF
len: 15; v_gene: TRBV27; CDR3aa: CASSLGPTGSDTQYF
len: 15; v_gene: TRBV18; CDR3aa: CASSPLTGGNTEAFF
len: 14; v_gene: TRBV5-1; CDR3aa: CASSLGTGIQPQHF
len: 16; v_gene: TRBV27; CDR3aa: CASRRLATEGIGELFF
len: 17; v_gene: TRBV4-3; CDR3aa: CASSQMSGTVKADTQYF
len: 13; v_gene: TRBV27; CDR3aa: CASGAGPTLWQYF
len: 14; v_gene: TRBV5-4; CDR3aa: CASLSGLSTDTQYF
len: 14; v_gene: TRBV6-5; CDR3aa: CASSYGVTGSEAFF
len: 14; v_gene: TRBV10-3; CDR3aa: CAIRGAFPMNEQFF
len: 13; v_gene: TRBV2; CDR3aa: CASSGDSNQPQHF
len: 17; v_gene: TRBV4-1; CDR3aa: CASSQEVLAVGTDTQYF
len: 15; v_gene: TRBV4-3; CDR3aa: CASSPGLGGDYGYTF
len: 17; v_gene: TRBV4-1; CDR3aa: CASSQDLVAGVGETQYF
len: 15; v_gene: TRBV5-1; CDR3aa: CASSPTSQTPNEQFF
len: 13; v_gene: TRBV2; CDR3aa: CASVEAENSPLHF
len: 12; v_gene: TRBV6-5; CDR3aa: CASTLGGTGKYF
len: 14; v_gene: TRBV28; CDR3aa: CASSLPNSGNTIYF